This T cell receptor beta chain originates from a study of patients and donors after allogeneic stem cell transplantation. The CDR3 length is 14 residues. The ends lost 1 base at V and 4 bases at J; junction bases unmatched: 4. Germline loops: CDR1 SGHRS, CDR2 YFSETQ. TCRdb processed the RT-PCR reads anew with MiXCR; each CDR3 protein has one entry. Among tens of thousands of distinct CDR3 sequences, 48% were seen once, and the ten largest hold about 58%. This clonotype was counted between two and nine times. This TCR came from a human donor who was either an allogeneic HSCT recipient or a stem cell or donor lymphocyte infusion donor (not recorded which). It is not recorded whose cells these are; they may come from a transplant donor. Sequenced: blood, either unsorted or a sorted T cell fraction (not recorded which). The rearrangement joins TRBV5-1 to TRBJ1-1; 7 nucleotides align to TRBD1. The CDR3 is CASSLQGDTTEAFF. CDR3 DNA sequence: TGCGCCAGCAGCTTGCAGGGGGATACCACTGAAGCTTTCTTT.